These T cell receptor beta chains were read from a single sample in a study of molecular identifiers for immune sequencing clone quantification. TCRdb passed the PCR reads through MiXCR, listing each CDR3 protein once. The sample lists 60,000 to 70,000 distinct CDR3 sequences; 15% to 20% were seen once. Sequencing was done on a sample of naive CD8+ T cells from blood, with Jurkat cell RNA spiked in. All receptors derive from a human donor in good health. Some libraries in this study had Jurkat cell RNA spiked in. Each CDR3 is given without its conserved first and last residue. The D gene is left open where the match is weak.

len: 12; v_gene: TRBV29-1; j_gene: TRBJ2-1; d_gene: TRBD2; CDR3aa: SGAGVGVRNEQF
len: 15; v_gene: TRBV27; j_gene: TRBJ2-2; d_gene: TRBD2; CDR3aa: ASSFLLAGGSSGELF
len: 14; v_gene: TRBV4-2; j_gene: TRBJ2-7; d_gene: -; CDR3aa: ASSQAAYPLTYEQY
len: 12; v_gene: TRBV5-3; j_gene: TRBJ1-1; d_gene: -; CDR3aa: ASSLGVRRTEAF
len: 13; v_gene: TRBV11-2; j_gene: TRBJ2-7; d_gene: -; CDR3aa: ASSLVTLTNYEQY
len: 15; v_gene: TRBV4-1; j_gene: TRBJ2-7; d_gene: TRBD1; CDR3aa: ASSPKHGTGFTYEQC
len: 15; v_gene: TRBV2; j_gene: TRBJ2-1; d_gene: TRBD2; CDR3aa: AGSATARLAGDHEQF
len: 15; v_gene: TRBV28; j_gene: TRBJ1-5; d_gene: -; CDR3aa: ASTPVDGDYRTQPQH
len: 15; v_gene: TRBV7-9; j_gene: TRBJ2-6; d_gene: -; CDR3aa: ASRGLPQVSGANVLT
len: 11; v_gene: TRBV7-9; j_gene: TRBJ2-1; d_gene: TRBD2; CDR3aa: ANGRAGYNEQF
len: 13; v_gene: TRBV27; j_gene: TRBJ2-3; d_gene: TRBD2; CDR3aa: ASSPTSGGPDTQY
len: 13; v_gene: TRBV6-5; j_gene: TRBJ2-4; d_gene: -; CDR3aa: ASRPIILTKNIQY
len: 14; v_gene: TRBV29-1; j_gene: TRBJ1-1; d_gene: -; CDR3aa: SVDITAGTVNTEAF
len: 13; v_gene: TRBV7-9; j_gene: TRBJ1-5; d_gene: -; CDR3aa: ASSSLGGENQPQH
len: 13; v_gene: TRBV15; j_gene: TRBJ2-5; d_gene: -; CDR3aa: ATSSRVLVQETQY
len: 11; v_gene: TRBV20-1; j_gene: TRBJ1-2; d_gene: -; CDR3aa: SARDLTNYGYT
len: 11; v_gene: TRBV27; j_gene: TRBJ2-7; d_gene: TRBD1; CDR3aa: ASRQTGTYEQY
len: 14; v_gene: TRBV7-9; j_gene: TRBJ2-7; d_gene: TRBD2; CDR3aa: ASSSRDYKPSYEQY
len: 14; v_gene: TRBV27; j_gene: TRBJ2-7; d_gene: -; CDR3aa: ASSLIVGRQHYEQY
len: 13; v_gene: TRBV9; j_gene: TRBJ2-3; d_gene: -; CDR3aa: ASSFRQSPMDTQY
len: 12; v_gene: TRBV19; j_gene: TRBJ2-1; d_gene: -; CDR3aa: ASSMRGPYNEQF
len: 14; v_gene: TRBV5-1; j_gene: TRBJ1-1; d_gene: -; CDR3aa: ASSWVGEGQNTEAF
len: 15; v_gene: TRBV5-1; j_gene: TRBJ2-1; d_gene: -; CDR3aa: ASSLAQVVGSLNEQF
len: 11; v_gene: TRBV4-2; j_gene: TRBJ2-1; d_gene: TRBD2; CDR3aa: ASSQGEGDEQF
len: 9; v_gene: TRBV7-2; j_gene: TRBJ1-3; d_gene: -; CDR3aa: ASSLVNSVY
len: 12; v_gene: TRBV2; j_gene: TRBJ1-4; d_gene: -; CDR3aa: ASSEGGVARKLF
len: 10; v_gene: TRBV12-3/TRBV12-4; j_gene: TRBJ1-1; d_gene: TRBD1; CDR3aa: ASRGTGLKAF
len: 11; v_gene: TRBV28; j_gene: TRBJ1-4; d_gene: -; CDR3aa: ASSLSLREKLF
len: 14; v_gene: TRBV6-6; j_gene: TRBJ2-7; d_gene: -; CDR3aa: ASSPLLGESSYEQY
len: 17; v_gene: TRBV28; j_gene: TRBJ1-1; d_gene: TRBD1; CDR3aa: ASSLPPGQGALSLTEAF
len: 13; v_gene: TRBV4-1; j_gene: TRBJ2-1; d_gene: TRBD1; CDR3aa: ASSQDRTGYNEQF
len: 14; v_gene: TRBV7-9; j_gene: TRBJ2-3; d_gene: -; CDR3aa: ASSRVAVPSTDTQY
len: 13; v_gene: TRBV5-1; j_gene: TRBJ1-4; d_gene: -; CDR3aa: ASSLGRGTNEKLF
len: 13; v_gene: TRBV10-2; j_gene: TRBJ2-2; d_gene: -; CDR3aa: ASMGTTGNTGELF
len: 13; v_gene: TRBV28; j_gene: TRBJ2-3; d_gene: TRBD2; CDR3aa: ASSELAGSTDTQY
len: 12; v_gene: TRBV24-1; j_gene: TRBJ2-1; d_gene: TRBD2; CDR3aa: ATGPAGEEGEQF